Listed here are 16 T cell receptor beta chains from one sample, sequenced in a study of shared clonotypes between healthy human individuals. Naive CD8 cells comprised CD45RO-negative, CCR7-positively selected cells, excluding terminally differentiated effector memory CD45RA+ cells. Method: immunoSEQ multiplex PCR; TCRdb's copy keeps in-frame clones and lacks some. Of 2 million to 2.5 million clones in the sample, approximately 94% are singletons; the top ten hold 1% to 1.3%. Source material: naive CD8+ T cells sorted from blood. The receptors here all came from a man between 18 and 29 years old in good health.

Note on this clone: Other DNA sequences in this specimen translate into the identical CDR3. The chain links TRBV6-5 to TRBJ2-7, with unresolved D. The CDR3 consists of 15 residues. Germline V lookup: CDR1 MNHEY, CDR2 SVGAGI. Trimming removed 0 bases from V and 0 bases from J, with 9 bases in between. CDR3 sequence reads: CASSYSAGSSYEQYF. The CDR3 nucleotides are TGTGCCAGCAGTTACTCCGCAGGCTCCTCCTACGAGCAGTACTTC.

The rearrangement links TRBV9 to TRBJ2-7, with 9 bases aligning to TRBD2. Trimming removed 4 bases from V and 5 bases from J; junction bases left unmatched: 13. The CDR3 is made up of 16 amino acids. In germline, CDR1 is SGDLS, CDR2 YYNGEE. The CDR3: CASSSGGTSRIDEQYF. CDR3 nucleotide sequence: TGTGCCAGCAGCTCCGGAGGGACTAGCAGGATCGACGAGCAGTACTTC.

This chain connects TRBV6-4 to TRBJ1-1; D gene unclear. The V end was cut by 6 bases, the J end by 4 bases, with 12 bases between. CDR3 length: 13 amino acids. The germline V gene encodes CDR1 MRHNA and CDR2 SNTAGT. CDR3 in DNA: TGTGCCAGCAGCTCGGGAGGGAGCACTGAAGCTTTCTTT. This gives the protein CASSSGGSTEAFF.

The rearrangement joins TRBV30 to TRBJ2-7; D possibly uses TRBD1 or TRBD2 (5 bases each). This CDR3 spans 15 amino acids. The V gene lost 1 base and the J gene lost 4 bases, with 17 bases spanning the gap. The V gene's germline CDR1 is GTSNPN and CDR2 SVGIG (reference sequence). In DNA form, the CDR3 reads TGTGCCTGGAGTGCCGGGGACCCGAGCCTTTACGAGCAGTACTTC. This gives the protein CAWSAGDPSLYEQYF.

The V and J genes are TRBV30 and TRBJ2-7, with a tentative D call TRBD1 (6 bases). Trimming pared 3 bases from V and 0 bases from J, leaving 18 bases between. The CDR3 sequence is 16 residues long. Germline-derived CDR1 and CDR2 are GTSNPN and SVGIG (reference sequence). CDR3 amino acids: CAWSSGTGLTSYEQYF. DNA for the CDR3: TGTGCCTGGAGCTCCGGTACAGGGTTGACCTCCTACGAGCAGTACTTC. The whole variable domain, remainder taken from reference TRBV30 and TRBJ2-7, is SQTIHQWPATLVQPVGSPLSLECTVEGTSNPNLYWYRQAAGRGLQLLFYSVGIGQISSEVPQNLSASRPQDRQFILSSKKLLLSDSGFYLCAWSSGTGLTSYEQYFGPGTRLTVT.

The chain recombines TRBV7-2 with TRBJ2-7; TRBD1 agrees at 9 bases. Unmatched junction bases numbered 9, after V lost 4 bases and J lost 2 bases. Germline V gene lookup returns CDR1 SGHTA and CDR2 FQGNSA. The CDR3 runs to 16 residues. In DNA, the CDR3 is TGTGCCAGCAGCTCTCCGGGACAGGGATCACCCTACGAGCAGTACTTC. It yields the protein CASSSPGQGSPYEQYF.

The chain joins TRBV27 to TRBJ2-7, with TRBD2 matching over 9 bases. V trimming: 4 bases; J trimming: 7 bases; junction bases outside the gene matches: 8. The CDR3 extends over 14 amino acids. Germline V CDR1 and CDR2: MNHEY, SMNVEV (reference sequence). The DNA for the CDR3 is TGTGCCAGCAGTTCCTTAGCGGGAGTAGTAGAGCAGTACTTC. It encodes CASSSLAGVVEQYF.

This chain joins TRBV28 and TRBJ2-5; the match to TRBD2 covers 8 bases. The CDR3 runs to 12 residues. Germline V gives CDR1 MDHEN, CDR2 SYDVKM. V was clipped by 8 bases and J by 3 bases; unmatched bases: 2. The DNA of the CDR3 is TGTGCCAGCCACGGGGGGGAAGAGACCCAGTACTTC. This translates into CASHGGEETQYF.

V and J are TRBV7-9 and TRBJ2-3; D is uncertain. V gave up 1 base and J gave up 2 bases, with 16 bases separating them. This CDR3 spans 17 amino acids. The V gene's germline CDR1 is SEHNR and CDR2 FQNEAQ (reference sequence). CDR3 coding DNA: TGTGCCAGCAGCTTAGGGTCAGAAGGGTACTTCACAGATACGCAGTATTTT. Translated, it gives CASSLGSEGYFTDTQYF.

The gene calls are TRBV10-1 and TRBJ1-1; maybe TRBD1 (6 bases). Germline loops: CDR1 WNHNN, CDR2 SYGVQD (reference sequence). The CDR3 runs to 12 residues. V lost 4 bases and J lost 3, with 6 bases in between. This chain's CDR3 is CASSGQDTEAFF. The CDR3 DNA is TGCGCCAGCAGTGGACAGGACACTGAAGCTTTCTTT.

Concerning this clone itself: This sample also contains other DNA sequences that code for the same CDR3. The chain joins TRBV28 to TRBJ2-7; D is undetermined. The CDR3 covers 13 residues. Germline V lookup: CDR1 MDHEN, CDR2 SYDVKM. With 4 bases removed from V and 0 bases from J, the gap between germline ends came to 7 bases. CDR3 DNA: TGTGCCAGCAGTTGGACGGGCTCCTACGAGCAGTACTTC. Protein: CASSWTGSYEQYF.

V gene TRBV13 combines with J gene TRBJ2-2; no firm D call. Trimming took off 5 bases at V and 0 bases at J, with 7 bases between the two ends. Germline CDR1 and CDR2: PRHDT and FYEKMQ (reference sequence). CDR3 length equals 14 residues. CDR3 nucleotide sequence: TGTGCCAGCAGCGCTACCGCGAACACCGGGGAGCTGTTTTTT. Encoded protein: CASSATANTGELFF.

This chain links TRBV4-1 with TRBJ2-5; tentatively, D is TRBD2 (7 bases). CDR1 and CDR2 from the germline V gene are MGHRA and YSYEKL. This CDR3 has 16 amino acids. Trimming left V 4 bases short and J 5 bases short, with 20 bases between. In DNA, the CDR3 is TGCGCCAGCAGCCCCCGGTTGCAGGGAGGGGGTGAGACCCAGTACTTC. It encodes CASSPRLQGGGETQYF.

This chain connects TRBV5-1 to TRBJ1-6, with TRBD1 matching over 10 bases. CDR1 SGHRS and CDR2 YFSETQ come from the germline V gene. CDR3 length: 18 amino acids. The V segment lost 0 bases and the J segment 10 bases; nucleotides outside the gene matches: 13. The CDR3 nucleotides are TGCGCCAGCAGCTTGGCCTCTCTAGGGACAGGGGTCATCTCACCCCTCCACTTT. Its protein product is CASSLASLGTGVISPLHF.

The chain carries TRBV5-6 and TRBJ2-5; no firm D call. V was shortened by 3 bases and J by 11 bases, with 11 bases between the two germline ends. Germline V lookup: CDR1 SGHDT, CDR2 YYEEEE. CDR3 length: 11 amino acids. As DNA, the CDR3 is TGTGCCAGCAGCTCTCTGGGTGAGCAGTACTTC. This codes for CASSSLGEQYF.

A single count supports this clone. The chain is built from TRBV20-1 and TRBJ2-2; the D is unclear. The CDR3 loop spans 11 amino acids. V dropped 3 bases and J dropped 5 bases, with 4 bases sitting between them. The germline CDR1 and CDR2 sequences are DFQATT and SNEGSKA (reference sequence). This CDR3 reads CSASQTGELFF. For the CDR3, the DNA is TGCAGTGCTAGTCAAACCGGGGAGCTGTTTTTT.